This TCR beta chain was recovered during a study of glioma-infiltrating T cells. Study summary: Glioblastomas were WHO grade IV, sampled at first diagnosis; low-grade were grade II.

Whole-study results and caveats: Tissue-blood divergence was below expectation in non-neoplastic patients, above in gliomas.

This clonotype was found many times. The antigen remains unidentified. The CDR3 is made up of 14 amino acids. CDR1 and CDR2 from the germline V gene are DFQATT and SNEGSKA (reference sequence). TCR alpha and beta CDR3 regions were amplified from RNA using iRepertoire nested multiplex PCR. TCRdb ran MiXCR on the multiplex PCR reads and lists one entry per CDR3 protein. Here the sample spans roughly 350,000 distinct CDR3 sequences, roughly two fifths being singletons. Material: glioma tissue, nonneoplastic brain tissue, or PBMCs (not recorded which). V is TRBV20-1 and J is TRBJ1-2; D call uncertain. The TCR was taken from a human donor with low-grade glioma or glioblastoma, undergoing nonglioma brain surgery, or in good health (not recorded which). The CDR3 sequence is CSTHSWALHYGYTF. CDR3 coding DNA: TGCAGCACCCACAGTTGGGCCCTCCACTATGGCTACACCTTC.